Detailed here is one T cell receptor beta chain. These data are taken from a study of blood T cell repertoires in COVID-19. Study-wide context: Collection of acute and convalescent COVID-19 samples took place in the United States, Italy and Spain. The analysed material was cDNA or gDNA that came from T cells, B-cell-depleted T cells, or PBMCs.

Per the study methods: For nucleated cells, counts were estimated from reference gene primer amplification. Some clones are missing from TCRdb's copy, which holds only in-frame ones; the method was immunoSEQ multiplex PCR. V and J calls and clone size come straight from that table; D and trimming were deduced from the DNA. The repertoire holds just over 250,000 clones, about 88% seen once, with roughly 4% in the top ten. The V end lost 0 bases, the J end lost 8 bases, and 6 bases lay between the germline ends. The CDR3 is made up of 12 amino acids. In germline, CDR1 is SGHDT, CDR2 YYEEEE. This receptor was obtained from a man between 60 and 75 years old who had recovered from COVID-19. The sequencing input was peripheral blood. This chain links TRBV5-6 with TRBJ2-1; D call uncertain. DNA for the CDR3: TGTGCCAGCAGCTTGGTCAGCGATGAGCAGTTCTTC. Its translation is CASSLVSDEQFF. The full variable domain, with the rest looked up from reference TRBV5-6 and TRBJ2-1, is DAGVTQSPTHLIKTRGQQVTLRCSPKSGHDTVSWYQQALGQGPQFIFQYYEEEERQRGNFPDRFSGHQFPNYSSELNVNALLLGDSALYLCASSLVSDEQFFGPGTRLTVL.